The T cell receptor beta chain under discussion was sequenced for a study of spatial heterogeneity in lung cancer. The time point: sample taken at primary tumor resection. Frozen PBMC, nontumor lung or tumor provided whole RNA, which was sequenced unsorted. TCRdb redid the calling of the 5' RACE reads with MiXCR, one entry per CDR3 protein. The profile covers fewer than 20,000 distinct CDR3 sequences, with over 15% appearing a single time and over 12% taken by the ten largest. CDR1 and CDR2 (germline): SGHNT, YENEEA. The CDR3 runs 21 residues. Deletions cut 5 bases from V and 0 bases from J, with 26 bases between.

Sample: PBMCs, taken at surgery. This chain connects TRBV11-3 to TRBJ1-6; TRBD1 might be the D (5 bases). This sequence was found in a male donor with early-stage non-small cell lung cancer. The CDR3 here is CASSQTGQGRPRPSYNSPLHF. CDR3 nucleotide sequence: TGTGCCAGCAGCCAAACGGGGCAGGGCCGACCTAGGCCCTCCTATAATTCACCCCTCCACTTT.